Listed below are T cell receptor beta chains from one sample, sequenced in a study of response to subunit inactivated influenza vaccine. TCRdb analysed the RT-PCR reads with MiXCR anew, one entry per CDR3 protein. The sample includes hundreds of thousands of distinct CDR3 sequences, 12% of them seen just once. Sequenced here: non-naive T cells sorted from PBMCs, sampled around two weeks before vaccination. These receptors all come from a man between 50 and 59 years old who received an inactivated influenza vaccine. Both conserved end residues are part of each CDR3.

v_call,cdr3_aa
TRBV7-2,CASSPSPGEVIQYF
TRBV18,CASSPAGSALYEQYF
TRBV13,CASSLVQDPDTQYF
TRBV5-1,CASSPDTSYNEQFF
TRBV20-1,CSARKDSLQYF
TRBV4-1,CASSQSRSETQYF
TRBV6-2/TRBV6-3,CASSSTGGKGTEAFF
TRBV7-6,CASSGSRVTEAFF
TRBV20-1,CSARKNRGYTGELFF
TRBV10-3,CAISESVTSGNNEQFF
TRBV5-1,CASSIDSTPLTQYF
TRBV20-1,CSARELAGGSYEQYF
TRBV20-1,CSARATVTDTQYF
TRBV20-1,CSAPSGVAVDNEQFF
TRBV29-1,CSGSPGQGYEQYF
TRBV6-1,CASRAGGANEKLFF
TRBV4-2,CASSRALSGLAGRNQETQYF
TRBV20-1,CSAPGGSTDTQYF
TRBV5-5,CASSLKTGGTDTQYF
TRBV6-1,CASSVRDRGDTQYF
TRBV4-2,CASSQEPSGLYNEQFF
TRBV4-2,CASSQESVSSYEQYF
TRBV7-9,CASSLEHNEKLFF
TRBV2,CARGKTAPYNEQFF
TRBV5-1,CASSLHGRGKETQYF
TRBV11-2,CASSLDRTGELFF
TRBV7-2,CASAWASAEQYF
TRBV9,CASSLRQGGTYEQYF
TRBV6-1,CASTENGANVLTF
TRBV6-2/TRBV6-3,CASSYGSGGGQTQYF
TRBV18,CASSPGPSYEQYF
TRBV10-3,CAIRAMGGSSYEQYF
TRBV10-3,CAISETREGYNEQFF
TRBV12-3/TRBV12-4,CASSFTGGFSYEPYF
TRBV12-3/TRBV12-4,CASSLRQDGDEKLFF
TRBV19,CASSLQQNSNQPQHF
TRBV20-1,CSVGQGATDTQYF
TRBV6-2/TRBV6-3,CASSYSLQVHNEQFF
TRBV10-3,CAISTGGTTEAFF
TRBV20-1,CSARDVGGRGETQYF
TRBV7-2,CASSPGRGHYMNTEAFF
TRBV7-9,CASSARDRSVYSPLHF
TRBV20-1,CSAPRTSTYNEQFF
TRBV19,CASSPAGRGTGELFF
TRBV5-1,CASSLSGERETQYF
TRBV27,CASSFPSENEKLFF
TRBV11-1,CASRRQAVSSYEQYF
TRBV20-1,CSASEPALGLAANEQFF
TRBV7-8,CASSSSQGRTRELFF